This TCR beta chain appears in the sequencing data of a study of shared clonotypes between healthy human individuals. General study points: Four donors had 4% to 5% of their naive CD4 clonotypes in common.

CD45RA-negative memory and CD45RA+ naive subsets were split from the CD4+ cells. Every immunoSEQ plate was one replicate of a subset's evenly spread DNA. Method: immunoSEQ multiplex PCR; TCRdb's copy keeps in-frame clones and lacks some. The data show over a million clones, approximately 96% seen once. This clone was observed a handful of times. No antigen is known for it. The CDR3 has 11 amino acids. Germline V lookup: CDR1 SNHLY, CDR2 FYNNEI. V dropped 7 bases and J dropped 3 bases, with 4 bases sitting between them. This TCR came from a man aged 25-45 years in good health. The sequenced sample consisted of naive CD4+ T cells sorted from blood. The sample's subset: CD45RA+ positively selected. The rearrangement uses TRBV2 and TRBJ2-1; no firm D call. The CDR3 DNA sequence: TGTGCCAGCAACGACTACAATGAGCAGTTCTTC. Translation: CASNDYNEQFF.